Below, 26 T cell receptor beta chains from the same sample are listed, as sequenced in a study of post-analysis software for immune sequencing data. Whole-study findings and limits: With TRBV5-6, TRBV5-1 and TRBV20-1 included, about five TRBV segments were more frequent in patients than in controls.

Unique molecular identifiers tagged the TCR beta cDNA libraries. TCRdb re-called the PCR reads through MiXCR, storing one row per CDR3 protein. Found here are over 250,000 distinct CDR3 sequences, approximately 34% of them singletons; the top ten hold under 5.5%. Their antigens remain unidentified. The specimen was blood. The source of these receptors is a girl between 5 and 17 years old with multiple sclerosis.

This clonotype was counted at least ten times. This chain links TRBV10-1 with TRBJ2-3; tentative D call: TRBD2 (6 bases). Trimming removed 7 bases at V and 1 base at J, with 9 bases between. From germline, CDR1 is WNHNN and CDR2 SYGVQD (reference sequence). The CDR3 length is 13 residues. The chain's CDR3 is CASKASGTDTQYF. The CDR3 nucleotides read TGCGCCAGCAAGGCTAGCGGCACAGATACGCAGTATTTT.

Details on this clonotype: Lacking the conserved final phenylalanine or tryptophan, this CDR3 likely reflects a read error. The rearrangement links TRBV2 to TRBJ2-1, with 8 positions matching TRBD1. V was pared by 6 bases and J by 8 bases, with 6 bases of the junction left unmatched. CDR3 length equals 13 residues. Germline V gene sequence: CDR1 SNHLY, CDR2 FYNNEI. The CDR3 region has the DNA TGTGCCAGCAGAAGACAGGGGAGAGATGAGCAGTTCTGC. The encoded protein is CASRRQGRDEQFC.

The table lists this clonotype with a few counts. This chain uses TRBV20-1 with TRBJ1-1, with 7 bases aligning to TRBD1. With V trimmed by 1 base and J by 5 bases, 7 bases remained unmatched. CDR1 DFQATT and CDR2 SNEGSKA come from the germline V gene (reference sequence). The CDR3 contains 14 residues. Written as DNA, the CDR3 is TGCAGTGCTAGAGTGAGGGGGCAGGGGACTGAAGCTTTCTTT. This sequence encodes CSARVRGQGTEAFF.

A remark on this clonotype: This may be a read error, as it is one base from a much larger clone. This chain links TRBV7-2 with TRBJ2-7; D may be TRBD2 (5 bases). V shed 5 bases and J shed 7 bases, with 15 bases lying between them. CDR1 and CDR2 from the germline V gene are SGHTA and FQGNSA. CDR3 length: 13 amino acids. CDR3 sequence reads: CASSPPGYNEQYF. Here the CDR3 DNA reads TGTGCCAGCAGCCCCCCGGGGTACAATGAGCAGTACTTC. Together with reference TRBV7-2 and TRBJ2-7, the CDR3 gives the full variable domain: GAGVSQSPSNKVTEKGKDVELRCDPISGHTALYWYRQSLGQGLEFLIYFQGNSAPDKSGLPSDRFSAERTGGSVSTLTIQRTQQEDSAVYLCASSPPGYNEQYFGPGTRLTVT.

A single count supports this clonotype. The chain is built from TRBV29-1 and TRBJ2-3; TRBD2 agrees at 8 bases. The germline V gene has CDR1 SQVTM and CDR2 ANQGSEA. The ends lost 4 bases at V and 2 bases at J; junction bases unmatched: 11. The CDR3 sequence is 16 residues long. DNA for the CDR3: TGCAGCGTTGGGGGGTCCGCGGGGGGATCCACAGATACGCAGTATTTT. This encodes CSVGGSAGGSTDTQYF.

This clonotype appeared a few times. This chain joins TRBV20-1 and TRBJ2-6; D remains unclear. The length of the CDR3 is 17 residues. Germline V gene data show CDR1 as DFQATT and CDR2 as SNEGSKA (reference sequence). V dropped 3 bases and J dropped 0 bases, with 15 bases sitting between them. The CDR3 reads CSARGKAVNSGANVLTF. The CDR3 bases are TGCAGTGCTAGGGGAAAGGCAGTCAACTCTGGGGCCAACGTCCTGACTTTC.

The CDR3 protein is CASSLSGTGQSEQYF. In DNA, the CDR3 is TGTGCCAGCAGCTTATCCGGGACAGGGCAGAGCGAGCAGTACTTC. The J gene is TRBJ2-5, the V gene TRBV5-8, with TRBD1 matching over 9 bases. The DNA matches TRBJ2-7 better at its end, which makes the J call doubtful. The CDR3 consists of 15 residues. Germline CDR1 and CDR2: SGHTS and YDEGEE.

This clonotype has at least ten counts. The V gene is TRBV28, the J gene TRBJ1-5; D uncertain. CDR1 and CDR2 from the germline V gene are MDHEN and SYDVKM. V was shortened by 7 bases and J by 0 bases, with 13 bases between the two germline ends. The CDR3 extends over 15 amino acids. CDR3 in DNA: TGTGCCAGCATTACTGTGGGTTATAGCAATCAGCCCCAGCATTTT. It codes for CASITVGYSNQPQHF. Variable domain in full (rest from reference TRBV28 and TRBJ1-5): DVKVTQSSRYLVKRTGEKVFLECVQDMDHENMFWYRQDPGLGLRLIYFSYDVKMKEKGDIPEGYSVSREKKERFSLILESASTNQTSMYLCASITVGYSNQPQHFGDGTRLSIL.

This clonotype was recorded a few times. A read error is possible here, since a much larger clone lies one base away. The CDR3 loop is CATSDSLLHPYNEQYF. CDR3 coding DNA: TGTGCCACCAGTGACAGCCTCTTACACCCCTACAATGAGCAGTACTTC. The rearrangement uses TRBV24-1 and TRBJ2-1; D is unclear. The J call may not be correct, given that the DNA end is closer to TRBJ2-7. The V gene's germline CDR1 is KGHDR and CDR2 SFDVKD. This CDR3 spans 16 amino acids.

The sample holds a few counts of this clonotype. The rearrangement links TRBV5-1 to TRBJ2-2; D call uncertain. The CDR3 contains 15 residues. V lost 1 base and J 0 bases, leaving 7 bases between the germline ends. The germline CDR1 and CDR2 sequences are SGHRS and YFSETQ. The CDR3 loop reads CASSLNAANTGELFF. CDR3 in DNA: TGCGCCAGCAGCTTGAACGCCGCGAACACCGGGGAGCTGTTTTTT.

This clonotype was counted at least ten times. V gene TRBV24-1 combines with J gene TRBJ2-1; 7 bases are shared with TRBD2. Germline V gene lookup returns CDR1 KGHDR and CDR2 SFDVKD. J lost 6 bases, V lost 9 bases, and 13 bases had no gene match. The CDR3 spans 15 residues. The CDR3, as DNA: TGTGCCACCGGGAAACGGAGGGGAGGGTTCAATGAGCAGTTCTTC. As protein: CATGKRRGGFNEQFF.

CDR3 sequence (DNA): TGCAGCGCGGGACAGGCCTACGAGCAGTACTTC. Translating it yields CSAGQAYEQYF. This chain links TRBV29-1 with TRBJ2-7; 8 bases align to TRBD1. From germline, CDR1 is SQVTM and CDR2 ANQGSEA. The trim removed 7 bases at V and 2 bases at J, leaving 1 base unmatched. There are 11 residues in the CDR3.

CDR3: CASSPRTENYGYTF. The CDR3 region has the DNA TGTGCCAGTAGTCCGAGGACAGAAAACTATGGCTACACCTTC. The V and J genes are TRBV19 and TRBJ1-2, with D possibly matching TRBD1 (6 bases). CDR3 length: 14 residues. CDR1 is LNHDA and CDR2 is SQIVND in the germline V gene (reference sequence). V lost 5 bases, J lost 2 bases, and 12 bases lay in between.

Ten or more counts support this clonotype. The CDR3 DNA follows: TGTGCCAGCTTAGGACAGGCATTCTCTGGGGCCAACGTCCTGACTTTC. Translated: CASLGQAFSGANVLTF. The V call is TRBV28, the J call TRBJ2-6, with TRBD1 identical over 7 bases. J gave up 0 bases and V 8 bases, and 7 bases lay outside the gene matches. The CDR3 is 16 residues long. Germline V gene sequence: CDR1 MDHEN, CDR2 SYDVKM.

This sequence joins TRBV12-3 or TRBV12-4 and TRBJ2-2, with 9 positions matching TRBD1. The CDR3 contains 15 residues. Trimming removed 7 bases from V and 7 bases from J; junction bases left unmatched: 10. DNA of the CDR3: TGTGCCAGCACCTTCGGGACAGGGATGAGCGGGGAGCTGTTTTTT. This translates into CASTFGTGMSGELFF.

Ten or more counts support this clonotype. The CDR3 DNA reads as TGCAGCGTTCCCCTCGCGGGAGGGATCTACAATGAGCAGTTCTTC. Its translation: CSVPLAGGIYNEQFF. The chain combines TRBV29-1 with TRBJ2-1, with TRBD2 identical over 9 bases. CDR3 size: 15 residues. The germline V gene has CDR1 SQVTM and CDR2 ANQGSEA. V gave up 5 bases and J gave up 3 bases; unmatched junction bases: 8.

This clonotype showed up just once. A read error may account for a junction end that differs from germline. This chain joins TRBV6-1 and TRBJ2-7; TRBD2 matches at 7 bases. This CDR3 comprises 15 residues. The germline V gene encodes CDR1 MNHNS and CDR2 SASEGT. The CDR3 DNA reads TGTGCCAGCAATGAATCCGGCGGGGGAGGCCACGAGCAGTACTTC. Protein product: CASNESGGGGHEQYF.

This clonotype was seen at least ten times. The chain carries TRBV10-2 and TRBJ1-1; D may be TRBD1 (6 bases). This CDR3 contains 13 residues. The germline gives CDR1 WSHSY, CDR2 SAAADI. Trimming shortened V by 11 bases and J by 0 bases, and 13 bases separated the two germline ends. The CDR3 loop reads CAAQGSLNTEAFF. The CDR3 bases are TGCGCCGCCCAGGGGTCGTTGAACACTGAAGCTTTCTTT.

The table lists this clonotype with a count of one. This may be a read error, as it is one base from a much larger clone. The V and J genes are TRBV28 and TRBJ2-1; TRBD2 is a possible D gene (7 bases). The CDR3 contains 14 residues. Deletions cut 5 bases from V and 4 bases from J, with 12 bases between. Germline values: CDR1 MDHEN, CDR2 SYDVKM. The CDR3 spells CASSRKGGYNEQFF. The CDR3 DNA reads as TGTGCCAGCAGTCGCAAGGGGGGGTACAATGAGCAGTTCTTC.

Comment on this clonotype: An end of the junction does not agree with germline; a read error may underlie this. The chain recombines TRBV24-1 with TRBJ2-5, with TRBD1 matching over 7 bases. CDR3 length equals 15 residues. CDR1 is KGHDR, CDR2 SFDVKD, per germline. The CDR3 DNA follows: TGTGCCACCAGTGAGGCCGGGACAGAGAAAGAAACCCAGTACTTC. Protein product: CATSEAGTEKETQYF.

This clonotype was seen once. The rearrangement uses TRBV5-1 and TRBJ2-3; 8 bases line up with TRBD1. The CDR3 loop spans 14 amino acids. With V trimmed by 5 bases and J by 2 bases, 4 bases remained unmatched. Germline lookup yields CDR1 SGHRS and CDR2 YFSETQ. The CDR3, as DNA: TGCGCCAGCAGTACAGGGGGGTACACAGATACGCAGTATTTT. It yields the protein CASSTGGYTDTQYF.

V and J are TRBV6-1 and TRBJ1-2, with 12 bases lining up with TRBD1. CDR1 and CDR2 (germline): MNHNS, SASEGT. The CDR3 loop spans 17 amino acids. V was clipped by 0 bases and J by 6 bases; unmatched bases: 8. The CDR3 DNA follows: TGTGCCAGCAGTGAAGCGCTTCCGGGACAGGGGGCAGATGGCTACACCTTC. Translated: CASSEALPGQGADGYTF.

V is TRBV6-1 and J is TRBJ1-5; weak D call: TRBD1 (5 bases). The V gene's germline CDR1 is MNHNS and CDR2 SASEGT. Trimming took off 1 base at V and 9 bases at J, with 10 bases between the two ends. The CDR3 extends over 13 amino acids. The CDR3 sequence is CASSEGTGGPQHF. The DNA of the CDR3 is TGTGCCAGCAGTGAAGGGACCGGGGGGCCCCAGCATTTT.

In nucleotides, the CDR3 is TGCAGTGCTAGAGAAGACAGGGTGGAGACCCAGTACTTC. Translated, it gives CSAREDRVETQYF. The chain employs TRBV20-1 and TRBJ2-5; 7 positions agree with TRBD1. The CDR3 runs to 13 residues. CDR1 is DFQATT and CDR2 is SNEGSKA in the germline V gene (reference sequence). Germline trimming cut 0 bases from V and 5 bases from J; bases unmatched to any gene: 3.

The rearrangement joins TRBV9 to TRBJ2-1; D is possibly TRBD2 (5 bases). The CDR3 extends over 13 amino acids. V lost 0 bases and J lost 9, with 10 bases in between. In germline, CDR1 is SGDLS, CDR2 YYNGEE. CDR3 bases: TGTGCCAGCAGCGTAGAAGGGAGTGGTGAGCAGTTCTTC. Translation: CASSVEGSGEQFF.

As concerns this clonotype: A read error may be the cause here, since a much bigger clone is one base away. The chain has TRBV20-1 and TRBJ2-1; D tentatively reads TRBD1 or TRBD2 (5 bases each). The J call may not be correct, given that the DNA end is closer to TRBJ2-7. This CDR3 spans 13 amino acids. CDR1 and CDR2 (germline): DFQATT, SNEGSKA (reference sequence). CDR3 nucleotide sequence: TGCAGTGCAGCCGGGACGGATTACAATGAGCAGTACTTC. Protein sequence: CSAAGTDYNEQYF.